This T cell receptor (beta chain) was captured by sequencing in a study of cytomegalovirus exposure and HLA in healthy donors. Broader study findings: According to an earlier analysis, most TCR beta V segments yielded productive rearrangements about 90% or about 30% of the time.

Amplification used 60 Vbeta primers and 13 Jbeta primers. Measured with immunoSEQ multiplex PCR; TCRdb has only the in-frame clones, and not every one. The repertoire has around 190,000 clones, around 83% of them found once; the top ten carry 1% to 1.5%. Trimming stripped 5 bases from V and 6 bases from J, with 10 bases between. CDR3 length: 12 residues. Germline CDR1 reads MDHEN; CDR2 reads SYDVKM. Notes on this clone: Antigen: not known.

The TCR was taken from a girl aged 2 to 10 in good health and CMV-seropositive. The sample was PBMCs. V usage is TRBV28 and J usage is TRBJ1-1, with D unresolved. The CDR3 loop reads CASSPLRAEAFF. The CDR3 DNA follows: TGTGCCAGCAGTCCTCTACGCGCTGAAGCTTTCTTT.